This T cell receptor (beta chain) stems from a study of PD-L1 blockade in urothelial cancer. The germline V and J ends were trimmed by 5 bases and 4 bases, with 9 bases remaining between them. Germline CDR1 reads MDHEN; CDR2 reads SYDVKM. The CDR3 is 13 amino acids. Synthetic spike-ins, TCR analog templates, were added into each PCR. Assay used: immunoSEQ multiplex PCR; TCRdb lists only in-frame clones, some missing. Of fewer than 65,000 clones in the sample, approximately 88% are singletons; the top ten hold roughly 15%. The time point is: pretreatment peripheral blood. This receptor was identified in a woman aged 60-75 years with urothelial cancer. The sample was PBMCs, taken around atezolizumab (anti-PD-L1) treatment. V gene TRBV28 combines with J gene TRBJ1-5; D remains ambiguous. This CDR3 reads CASSLLQNQPQHF. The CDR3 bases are TGTGCCAGCAGTCTCTTGCAGAATCAGCCCCAGCATTTT.